This T cell receptor beta chain was captured in a study of blood T cells in healthy people across ages. The study, taken as a whole, reports: Without sorted subsets, naive and antigen-experienced compartments could not be conclusively compared.

The amount of total RNA extracted per sample was at least 5.5 micrograms. A J-beta primer mix and a sample-barcoded 5' primer were used in a second PCR of about 7 to 12 cycles. The template-switch adaptor, which had 12 random nucleotides, put a tag on each cDNA molecule. TCRdb ran MiXCR on the 5' RACE reads and lists one entry per CDR3 protein. The table includes about 670,000 distinct CDR3 sequences, around two fifths detected once. Details on this clonotype: Its antigen is unidentified.

The V gene's germline CDR1 is MRHNA and CDR2 SNTAGT. The CDR3 contains 14 residues. V was pared by 4 bases and J by 0 bases, with 6 bases between. The TCR sequence derives from an elderly man in good health. This chain connects TRBV6-4 to TRBJ2-2; no reliable D call. Sequencing was carried out using blood. CDR3 amino acids: CASSVEANTGELFF. The CDR3 DNA reads as TGTGCCAGCAGTGTTGAGGCGAACACCGGGGAGCTGTTTTTT.